This TCR beta chain was observed in a study of radiotherapy plus CTLA-4 blockade in lung cancer. Assay used: immunoSEQ multiplex PCR; TCRdb lists only in-frame clones, some missing. The sample has about 36,000 clones, just under 75% seen once. The CDR3 covers 14 residues. Germline V CDR1 and CDR2: SQVTM, ANQGSEA. The V gene end was trimmed by 7 bases and the J gene end by 3 bases; junction bases not matched to a gene: 9. The chain is built from TRBV29-1 and TRBJ1-3; TRBD1 matches 7 bases. The receptor's source is a human donor with non-small cell lung cancer who had stable disease on radiotherapy plus ipilimumab. Sequencing used peripheral blood, obtained from a patient treated with radiotherapy plus ipilimumab. The CDR3 region has the DNA TGCAGCGCGGTCCGGGACAGCGGTGGAAACACCATATATTTT. Protein product: CSAVRDSGGNTIYF.